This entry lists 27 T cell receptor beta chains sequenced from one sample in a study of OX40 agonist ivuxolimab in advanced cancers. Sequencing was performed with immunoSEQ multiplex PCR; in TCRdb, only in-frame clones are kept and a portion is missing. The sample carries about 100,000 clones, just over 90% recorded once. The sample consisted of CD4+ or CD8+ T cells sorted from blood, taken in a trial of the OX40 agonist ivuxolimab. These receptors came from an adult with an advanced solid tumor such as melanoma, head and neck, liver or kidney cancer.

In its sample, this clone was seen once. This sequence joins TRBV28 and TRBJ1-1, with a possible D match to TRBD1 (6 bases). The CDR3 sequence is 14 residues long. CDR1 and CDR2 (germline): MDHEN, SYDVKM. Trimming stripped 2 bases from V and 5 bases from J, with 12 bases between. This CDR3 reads CASSLGGSGTEAFF. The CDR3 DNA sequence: TGTGCCAGCAGTTTAGGGGGCTCGGGTACTGAAGCTTTCTTT.

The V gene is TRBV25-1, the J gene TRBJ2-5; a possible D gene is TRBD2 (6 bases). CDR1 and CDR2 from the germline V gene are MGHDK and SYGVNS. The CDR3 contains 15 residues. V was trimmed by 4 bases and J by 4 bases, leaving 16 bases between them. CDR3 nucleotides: TGTGCCAGCAGTGGTGACGGGAGTTGGGGAGAGACCCAGTACTTC. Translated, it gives CASSGDGSWGETQYF.

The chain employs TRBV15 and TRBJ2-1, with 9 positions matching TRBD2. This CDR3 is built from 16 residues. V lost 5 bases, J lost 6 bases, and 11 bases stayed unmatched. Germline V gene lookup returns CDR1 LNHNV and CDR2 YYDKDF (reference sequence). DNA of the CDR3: TGTGCCACCAGCGCACAACTAGCGGGCCGCCCCAATGAGCAGTTCTTC. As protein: CATSAQLAGRPNEQFF. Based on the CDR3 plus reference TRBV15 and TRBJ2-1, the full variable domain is DAMVIQNPRYQVTQFGKPVTLSCSQTLNHNVMYWYQQKSSQAPKLLFHYYDKDFNNEADTPDNFQSRRPNTSFCFLDIRSPGLGDTAMYLCATSAQLAGRPNEQFFGPGTRLTVL.

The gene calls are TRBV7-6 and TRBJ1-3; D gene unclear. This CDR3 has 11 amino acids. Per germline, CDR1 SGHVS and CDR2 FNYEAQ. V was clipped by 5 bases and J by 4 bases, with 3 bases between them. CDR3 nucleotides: TGTGCCAGCAGCCCCGGAAACACCATATATTTT. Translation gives CASSPGNTIYF.

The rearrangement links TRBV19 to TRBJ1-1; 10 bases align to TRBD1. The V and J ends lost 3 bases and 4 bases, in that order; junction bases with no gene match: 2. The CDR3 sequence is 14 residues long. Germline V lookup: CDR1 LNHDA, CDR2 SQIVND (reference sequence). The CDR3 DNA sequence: TGTGCCAGTAGTATCGGACAGGGGGGCACTGAAGCTTTCTTT. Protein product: CASSIGQGGTEAFF.

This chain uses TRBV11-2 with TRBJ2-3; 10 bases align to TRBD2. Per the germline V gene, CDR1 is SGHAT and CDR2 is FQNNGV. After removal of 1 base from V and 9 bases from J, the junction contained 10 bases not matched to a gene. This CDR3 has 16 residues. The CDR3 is CASSLARTLAGETQYF. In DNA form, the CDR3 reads TGTGCCAGCAGCTTAGCTCGTACCCTAGCGGGAGAAACGCAGTATTTT.

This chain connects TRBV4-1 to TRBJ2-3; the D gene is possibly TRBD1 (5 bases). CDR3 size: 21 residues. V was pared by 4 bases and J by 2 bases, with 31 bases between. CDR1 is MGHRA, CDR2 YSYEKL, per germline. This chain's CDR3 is CASSLTGSLGRHTINTDTQYF. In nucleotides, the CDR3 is TGCGCCAGCAGCCTCACAGGTTCCCTGGGGCGGCACACCATTAACACAGATACGCAGTATTTT.

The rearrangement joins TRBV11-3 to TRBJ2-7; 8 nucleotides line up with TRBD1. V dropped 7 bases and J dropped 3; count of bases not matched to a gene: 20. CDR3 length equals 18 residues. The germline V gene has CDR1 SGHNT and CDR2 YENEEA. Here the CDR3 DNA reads TGTGCCAGCACCGAGCCCGATCACAAGGACAGGGAGTACTACGAGCAGTACTTC. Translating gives CASTEPDHKDREYYEQYF.

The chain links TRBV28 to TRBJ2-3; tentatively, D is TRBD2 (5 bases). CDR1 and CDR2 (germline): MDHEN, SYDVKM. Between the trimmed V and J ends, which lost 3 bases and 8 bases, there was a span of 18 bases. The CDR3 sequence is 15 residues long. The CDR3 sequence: CASSLRARDGGTQYF. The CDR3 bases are TGTGCCAGCAGTTTGCGGGCCCGTGATGGAGGTACGCAGTATTTT.

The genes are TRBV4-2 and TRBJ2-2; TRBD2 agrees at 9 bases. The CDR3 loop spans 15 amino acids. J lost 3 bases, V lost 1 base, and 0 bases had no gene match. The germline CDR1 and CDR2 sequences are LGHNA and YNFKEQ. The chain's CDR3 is CASSQVAGDTGELFF. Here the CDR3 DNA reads TGTGCCAGCAGCCAAGTAGCGGGGGACACCGGGGAGCTGTTTTTT.

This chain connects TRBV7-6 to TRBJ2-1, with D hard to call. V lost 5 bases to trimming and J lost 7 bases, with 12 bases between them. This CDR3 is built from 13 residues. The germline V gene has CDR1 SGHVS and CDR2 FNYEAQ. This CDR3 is CASSLSVLNEQFF. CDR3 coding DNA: TGTGCCAGCAGCCTCTCAGTCCTGAATGAGCAGTTCTTC.

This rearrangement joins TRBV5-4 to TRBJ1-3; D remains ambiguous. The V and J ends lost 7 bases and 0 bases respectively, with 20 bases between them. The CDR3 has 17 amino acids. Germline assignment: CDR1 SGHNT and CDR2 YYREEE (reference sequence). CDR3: CASAPSPSLSSGNTIYF. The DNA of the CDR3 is TGTGCCAGCGCCCCTAGCCCCAGTCTTAGCTCTGGAAACACCATATATTTT.

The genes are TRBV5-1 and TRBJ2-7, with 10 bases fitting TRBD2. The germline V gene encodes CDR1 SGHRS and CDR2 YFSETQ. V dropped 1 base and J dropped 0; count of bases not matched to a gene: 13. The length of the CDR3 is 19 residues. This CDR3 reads CASSLISTSGYISSYEQYF. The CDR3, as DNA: TGCGCCAGCAGCTTGATCTCGACTAGCGGGTATATAAGCTCCTACGAGCAGTACTTC. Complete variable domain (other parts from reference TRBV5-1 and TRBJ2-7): KAGVTQTPRYLIKTRGQQVTLSCSPISGHRSVSWYQQTPGQGLQFLFEYFSETQRNKGNFPGRFSGRQFSNSRSEMNVSTLELGDSALYLCASSLISTSGYISSYEQYFGPGTRLTVT.

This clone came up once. CDR3: CAISESVYSGANTGELFF. CDR3 nucleotide sequence: TGTGCCATCAGTGAGTCGGTTTATAGCGGGGCGAACACCGGGGAGCTGTTTTTT. The rearrangement uses TRBV10-3 and TRBJ2-2, with TRBD2 matching 8 bases. V was clipped by 0 bases and J by 0 bases; unmatched bases: 6. Looked up from germline, CDR1 is ENHRY and CDR2 is SYGVKD. This CDR3 is built from 18 residues.

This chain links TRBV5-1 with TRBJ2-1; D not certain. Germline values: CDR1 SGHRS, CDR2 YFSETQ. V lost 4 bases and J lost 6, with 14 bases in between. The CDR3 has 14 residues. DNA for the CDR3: TGCGCCAGCAGCCAGGACCCGTCCCCCAATGAGCAGTTCTTC. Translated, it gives CASSQDPSPNEQFF. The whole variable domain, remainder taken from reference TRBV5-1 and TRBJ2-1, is KAGVTQTPRYLIKTRGQQVTLSCSPISGHRSVSWYQQTPGQGLQFLFEYFSETQRNKGNFPGRFSGRQFSNSRSEMNVSTLELGDSALYLCASSQDPSPNEQFFGPGTRLTVL.

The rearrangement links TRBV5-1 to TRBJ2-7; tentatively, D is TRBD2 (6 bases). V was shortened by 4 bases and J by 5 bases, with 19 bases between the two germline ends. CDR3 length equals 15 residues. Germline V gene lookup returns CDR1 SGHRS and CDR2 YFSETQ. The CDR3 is CASSRGLMEGNEQYF. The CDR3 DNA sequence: TGCGCCAGCAGCCGGGGCCTCATGGAGGGAAACGAGCAGTACTTC. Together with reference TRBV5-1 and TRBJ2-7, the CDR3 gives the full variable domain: KAGVTQTPRYLIKTRGQQVTLSCSPISGHRSVSWYQQTPGQGLQFLFEYFSETQRNKGNFPGRFSGRQFSNSRSEMNVSTLELGDSALYLCASSRGLMEGNEQYFGPGTRLTVT.

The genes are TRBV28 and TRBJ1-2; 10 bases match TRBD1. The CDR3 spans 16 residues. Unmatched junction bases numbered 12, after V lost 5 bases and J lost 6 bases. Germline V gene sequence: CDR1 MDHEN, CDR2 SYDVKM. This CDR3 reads CASSLSREGTGDGYTF. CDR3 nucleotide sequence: TGTGCCAGCAGTCTTTCGCGAGAAGGGACAGGGGATGGCTACACCTTC.

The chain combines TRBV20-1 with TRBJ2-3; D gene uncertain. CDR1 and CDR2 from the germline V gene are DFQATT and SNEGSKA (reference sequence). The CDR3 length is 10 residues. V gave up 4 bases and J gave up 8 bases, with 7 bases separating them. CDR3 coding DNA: TGCAGTGCTACCTGGGGTACGCAGTATTTT. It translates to CSATWGTQYF.

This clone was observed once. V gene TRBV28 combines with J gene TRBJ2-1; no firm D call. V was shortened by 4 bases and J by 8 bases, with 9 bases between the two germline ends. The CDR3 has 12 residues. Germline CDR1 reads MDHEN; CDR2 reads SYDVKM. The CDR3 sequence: CASSSSQDEQFF. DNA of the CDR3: TGTGCCAGCAGTTCATCGCAGGATGAGCAGTTCTTC.

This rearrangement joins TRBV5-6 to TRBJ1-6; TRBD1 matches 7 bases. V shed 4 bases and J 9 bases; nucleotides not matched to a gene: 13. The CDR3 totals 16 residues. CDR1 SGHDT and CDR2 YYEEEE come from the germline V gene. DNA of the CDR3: TGTGCCAGCAGCCTCAGGGGGAGGTTCGTTCGTTCACCCCTCCACTTT. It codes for CASSLRGRFVRSPLHF. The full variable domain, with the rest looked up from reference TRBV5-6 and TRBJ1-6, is DAGVTQSPTHLIKTRGQQVTLRCSPKSGHDTVSWYQQALGQGPQFIFQYYEEEERQRGNFPDRFSGHQFPNYSSELNVNALLLGDSALYLCASSLRGRFVRSPLHFGNGTRLTVT.

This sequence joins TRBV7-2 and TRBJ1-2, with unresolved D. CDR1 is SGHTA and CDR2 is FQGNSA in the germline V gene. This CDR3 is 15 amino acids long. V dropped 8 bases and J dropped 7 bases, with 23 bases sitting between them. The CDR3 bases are TGTGCCAGCTCCTTCCTGGCCCAGCCCTCGGGTGGCTACACCTTC. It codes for CASSFLAQPSGGYTF.

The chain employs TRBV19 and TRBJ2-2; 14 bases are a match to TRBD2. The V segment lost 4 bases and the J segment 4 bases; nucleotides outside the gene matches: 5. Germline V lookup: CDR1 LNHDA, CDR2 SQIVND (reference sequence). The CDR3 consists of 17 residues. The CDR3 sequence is CASSTTGLAGGTGELFF. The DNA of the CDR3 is TGTGCCAGTAGTACAACCGGACTAGCGGGAGGCACCGGGGAGCTGTTTTTT.

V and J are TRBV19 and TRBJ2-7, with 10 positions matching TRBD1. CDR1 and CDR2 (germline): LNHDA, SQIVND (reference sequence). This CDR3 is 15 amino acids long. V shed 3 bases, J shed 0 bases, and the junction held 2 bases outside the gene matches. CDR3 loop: CASSMGQGSSYEQYF. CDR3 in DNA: TGTGCCAGTAGTATGGGACAGGGGAGCTCCTACGAGCAGTACTTC.

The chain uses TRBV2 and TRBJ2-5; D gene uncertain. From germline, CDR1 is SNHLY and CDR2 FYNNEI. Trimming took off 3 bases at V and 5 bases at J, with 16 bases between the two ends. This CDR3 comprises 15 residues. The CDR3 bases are TGTGCCAGCAGTGAGGGCGGCATCTCCCGGGAGACCCAGTACTTC. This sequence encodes CASSEGGISRETQYF.

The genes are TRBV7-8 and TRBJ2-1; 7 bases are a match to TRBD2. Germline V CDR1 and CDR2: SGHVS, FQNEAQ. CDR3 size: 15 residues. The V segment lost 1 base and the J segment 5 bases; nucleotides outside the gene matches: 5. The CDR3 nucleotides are TGTGCCAGCAGCTTAGTAGGGACTATCAACAATGAGCAGTTCTTC. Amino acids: CASSLVGTINNEQFF.

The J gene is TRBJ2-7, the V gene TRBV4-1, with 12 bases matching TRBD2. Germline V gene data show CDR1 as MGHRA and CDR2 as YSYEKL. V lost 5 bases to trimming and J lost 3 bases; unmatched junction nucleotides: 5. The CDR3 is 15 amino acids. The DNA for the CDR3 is TGCGCCAGCAGCAAGGGGACTAGCGGGCTCTACGAGCAGTACTTC. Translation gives CASSKGTSGLYEQYF.

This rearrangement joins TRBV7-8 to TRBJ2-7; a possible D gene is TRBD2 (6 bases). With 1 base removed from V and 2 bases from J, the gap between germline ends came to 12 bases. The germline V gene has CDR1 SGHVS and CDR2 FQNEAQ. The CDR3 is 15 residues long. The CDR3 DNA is TGTGCCAGCAGCTTAGTCGAGGGAGGCACCTACGAGCAGTACTTC. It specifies CASSLVEGGTYEQYF.